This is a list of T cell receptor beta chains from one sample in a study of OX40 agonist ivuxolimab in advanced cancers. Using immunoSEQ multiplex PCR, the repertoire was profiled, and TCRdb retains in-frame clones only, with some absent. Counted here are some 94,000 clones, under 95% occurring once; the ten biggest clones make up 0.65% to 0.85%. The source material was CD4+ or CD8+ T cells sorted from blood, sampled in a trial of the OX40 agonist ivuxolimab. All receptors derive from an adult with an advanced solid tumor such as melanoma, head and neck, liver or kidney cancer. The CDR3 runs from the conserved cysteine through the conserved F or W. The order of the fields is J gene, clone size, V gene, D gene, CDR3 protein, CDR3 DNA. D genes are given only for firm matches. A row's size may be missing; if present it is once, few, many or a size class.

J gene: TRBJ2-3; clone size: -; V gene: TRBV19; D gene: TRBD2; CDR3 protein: CASNLLAGGSGDTQYF; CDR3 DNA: TGTGCCAGTAACCTGCTAGCGGGAGGGTCAGGAGATACGCAGTATTTT
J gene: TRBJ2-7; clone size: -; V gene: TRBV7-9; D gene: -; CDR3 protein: CASSGTLGYEQYF; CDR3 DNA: TGTGCCAGCAGCGGGACCTTGGGCTACGAGCAGTACTTC
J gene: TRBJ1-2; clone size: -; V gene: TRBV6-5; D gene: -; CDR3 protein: CASTRTVLGGYTF; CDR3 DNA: TGTGCCAGCACTAGGACCGTCCTGGGGGGCTACACCTTC
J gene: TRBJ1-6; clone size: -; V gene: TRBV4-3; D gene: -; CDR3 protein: CASSQILGTEGRSPLHF; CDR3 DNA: TGCGCCAGCAGCCAGATACTCGGGACGGAAGGAAGATCACCCCTCCACTTT
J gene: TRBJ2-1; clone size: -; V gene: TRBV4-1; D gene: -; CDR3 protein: CASSQDRSGEQFF; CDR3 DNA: TGCGCCAGCAGCCAAGATAGGTCCGGTGAGCAGTTCTTC
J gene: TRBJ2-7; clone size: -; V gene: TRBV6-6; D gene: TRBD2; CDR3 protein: CASSYGLAGAREQYF; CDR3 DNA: TGTGCCAGCAGTTATGGACTAGCGGGAGCACGCGAGCAGTACTTC
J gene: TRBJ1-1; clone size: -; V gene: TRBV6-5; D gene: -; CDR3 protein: CASSRVNTEAFF; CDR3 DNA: TGTGCCAGCAGCCGAGTGAACACTGAAGCTTTCTTT
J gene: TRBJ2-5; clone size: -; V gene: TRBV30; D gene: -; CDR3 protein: CAWSVESETQYF; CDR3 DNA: TGTGCCTGGAGTGTCGAGAGTGAGACCCAGTACTTC
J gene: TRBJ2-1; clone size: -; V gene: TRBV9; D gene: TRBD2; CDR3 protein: CASSLGTSGGNEQFF; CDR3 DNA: TGTGCCAGCAGCCTCGGGACTAGCGGGGGGAATGAGCAGTTCTTC
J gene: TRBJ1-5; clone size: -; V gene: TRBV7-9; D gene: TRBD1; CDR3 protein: CASSFAGQGVNQPQHF; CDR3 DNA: TGTGCCAGCAGCTTTGCCGGACAGGGCGTCAATCAGCCCCAGCATTTT
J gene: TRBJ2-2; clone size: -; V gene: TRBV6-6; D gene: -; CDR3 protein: CASSRFLRAGELFF; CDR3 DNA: TGTGCCAGCAGTAGATTTTTGAGAGCCGGGGAGCTGTTTTTT
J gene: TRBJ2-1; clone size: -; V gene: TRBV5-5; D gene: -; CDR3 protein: CASSLVQEGRKFF; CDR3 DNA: TGTGCCAGCAGCTTGGTACAAGAGGGCAGGAAGTTCTTC
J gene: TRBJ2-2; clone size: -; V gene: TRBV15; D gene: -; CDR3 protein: CATSRGPDSLNTGELFF; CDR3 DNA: TGTGCCACCAGCAGAGGCCCGGACAGCTTGAACACCGGGGAGCTGTTTTTT
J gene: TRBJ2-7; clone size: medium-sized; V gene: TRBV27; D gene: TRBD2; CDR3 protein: CASSTGTSGRDPYEQYF; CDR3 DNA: TGTGCCAGCAGCACTGGGACTAGCGGGAGGGACCCCTACGAGCAGTACTTC
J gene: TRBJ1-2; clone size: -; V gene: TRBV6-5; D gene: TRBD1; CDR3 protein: CASSYSAGGYGYTF; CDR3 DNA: TGTGCCAGCAGTTACTCAGCAGGGGGCTATGGCTACACCTTC
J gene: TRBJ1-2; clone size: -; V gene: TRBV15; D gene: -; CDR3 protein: CATSRETGTTYGYTF; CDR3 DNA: TGTGCCACCAGCAGAGAAACAGGTACCACCTATGGCTACACCTTC
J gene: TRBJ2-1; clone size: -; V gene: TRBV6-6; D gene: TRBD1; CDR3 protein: CASSYARQGGRNEQFF; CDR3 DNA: TGTGCCAGCAGTTACGCAAGACAGGGGGGCAGGAATGAGCAGTTCTTC
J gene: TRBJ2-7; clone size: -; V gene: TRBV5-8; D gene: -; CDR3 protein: CASSQGRALDAYEQYF; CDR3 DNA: TGTGCCAGCAGCCAAGGACGGGCCCTGGATGCCTACGAGCAGTACTTC
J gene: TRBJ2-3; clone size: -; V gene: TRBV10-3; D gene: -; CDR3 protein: CAISKTRVSTSTDTQYF; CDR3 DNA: TGTGCCATCAGTAAGACGAGGGTATCAACTAGCACAGATACGCAGTATTTT
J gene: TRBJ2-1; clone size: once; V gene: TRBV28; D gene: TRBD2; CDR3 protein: CASSPGTSRYNEQFF; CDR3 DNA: TGTGCCAGCAGTCCCGGGACTAGCCGATACAATGAGCAGTTCTTC
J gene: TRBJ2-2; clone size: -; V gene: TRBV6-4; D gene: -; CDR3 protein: CASSDLGASGTGELFF; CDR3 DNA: TGTGCCAGCAGTGACCTGGGGGCGTCGGGCACCGGGGAGCTGTTTTTT
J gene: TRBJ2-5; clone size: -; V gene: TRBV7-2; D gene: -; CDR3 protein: CASSFGLAETQYF; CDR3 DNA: TGTGCCAGCAGCTTTGGGCTAGCGGAGACCCAGTACTTC
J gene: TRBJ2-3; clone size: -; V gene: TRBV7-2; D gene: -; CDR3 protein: CASSLASGSTDTQYF; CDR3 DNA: TGTGCCAGCAGCTTAGCTAGCGGTAGCACAGATACGCAGTATTTT
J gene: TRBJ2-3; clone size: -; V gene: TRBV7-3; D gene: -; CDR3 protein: CASSWTGPDLMDTQYF; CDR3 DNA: TGTGCCAGCAGCTGGACGGGGCCTGATCTGATGGATACGCAGTATTTT
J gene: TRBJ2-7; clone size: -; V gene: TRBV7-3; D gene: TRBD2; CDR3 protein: CASSPGLAGGPLNEQYF; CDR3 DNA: TGTGCCAGCAGCCCGGGACTAGCGGGAGGGCCTTTAAACGAGCAGTACTTC
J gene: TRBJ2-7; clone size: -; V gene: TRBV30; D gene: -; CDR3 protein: CAWKEGFYEQYF; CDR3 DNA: TGTGCCTGGAAGGAAGGGTTCTACGAGCAGTACTTC
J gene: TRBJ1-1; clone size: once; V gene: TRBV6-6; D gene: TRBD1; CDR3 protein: CASSTGQGGEAFF; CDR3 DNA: TGTGCCAGCAGTACCGGACAGGGCGGTGAAGCTTTCTTT
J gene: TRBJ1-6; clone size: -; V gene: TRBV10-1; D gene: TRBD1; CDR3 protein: CASSSTGGDNSPLHF; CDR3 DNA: TGCGCCAGCAGTTCGACAGGGGGCGATAATTCACCCCTCCACTTT
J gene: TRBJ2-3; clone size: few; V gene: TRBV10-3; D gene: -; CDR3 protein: CAISGELTDTQYF; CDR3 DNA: TGTGCCATCAGCGGGGAGCTCACAGATACGCAGTATTTT
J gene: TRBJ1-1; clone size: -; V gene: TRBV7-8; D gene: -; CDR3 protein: CASSWVVTEAFF; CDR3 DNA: TGTGCCAGCAGCTGGGTTGTAACTGAAGCTTTCTTT
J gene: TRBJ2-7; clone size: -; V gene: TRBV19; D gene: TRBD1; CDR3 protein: CASRPRDRGSLGYEQYF; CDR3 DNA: TGTGCCAGTAGACCTCGGGACAGGGGATCATTGGGGTACGAGCAGTACTTC
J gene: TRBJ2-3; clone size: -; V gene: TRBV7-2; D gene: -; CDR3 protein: CASSFRGLDTQYF; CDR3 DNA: TGTGCCAGCAGCTTTCGGGGGCTAGATACGCAGTATTTT